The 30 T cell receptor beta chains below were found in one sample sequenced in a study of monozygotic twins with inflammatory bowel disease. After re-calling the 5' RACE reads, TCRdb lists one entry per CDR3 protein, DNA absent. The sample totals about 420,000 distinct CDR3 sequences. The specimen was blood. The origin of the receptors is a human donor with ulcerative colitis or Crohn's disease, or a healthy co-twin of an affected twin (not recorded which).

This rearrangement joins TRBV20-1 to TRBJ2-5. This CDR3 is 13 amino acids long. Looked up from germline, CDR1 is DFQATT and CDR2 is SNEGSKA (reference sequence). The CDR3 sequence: CSAPEEVQETQYF.

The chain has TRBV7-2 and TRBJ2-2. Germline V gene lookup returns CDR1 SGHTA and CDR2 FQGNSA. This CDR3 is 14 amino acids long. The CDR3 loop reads CASSPNMGTGELFF.

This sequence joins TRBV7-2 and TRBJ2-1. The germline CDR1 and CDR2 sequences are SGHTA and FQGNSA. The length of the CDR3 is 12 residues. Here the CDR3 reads CASSPSYNEQFF.

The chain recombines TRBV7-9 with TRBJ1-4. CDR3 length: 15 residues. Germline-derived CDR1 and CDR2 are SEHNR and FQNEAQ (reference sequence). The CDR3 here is CASSLRDRGNEKLFF.

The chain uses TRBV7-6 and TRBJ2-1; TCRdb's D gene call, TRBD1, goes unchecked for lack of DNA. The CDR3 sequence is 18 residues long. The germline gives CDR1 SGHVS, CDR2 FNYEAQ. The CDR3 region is CASSPPRIGGFSSDEQFF.

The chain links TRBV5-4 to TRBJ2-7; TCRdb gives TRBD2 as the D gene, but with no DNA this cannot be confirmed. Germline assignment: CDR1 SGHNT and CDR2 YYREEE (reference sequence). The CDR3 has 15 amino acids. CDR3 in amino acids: CASSSGLANSYEQYF.

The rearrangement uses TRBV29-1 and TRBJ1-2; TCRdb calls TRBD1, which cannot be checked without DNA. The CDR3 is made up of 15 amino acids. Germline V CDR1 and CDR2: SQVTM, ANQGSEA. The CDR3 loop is CSVEDPGTLRNGYTF.

CDR3 residues: CASSQGLAPTQYF. This chain joins TRBV4-3 and TRBJ2-5; the TRBD2 assignment by TCRdb is unverifiable without DNA. CDR3 size: 13 residues. Per germline, CDR1 LGHNA and CDR2 YSLEER.

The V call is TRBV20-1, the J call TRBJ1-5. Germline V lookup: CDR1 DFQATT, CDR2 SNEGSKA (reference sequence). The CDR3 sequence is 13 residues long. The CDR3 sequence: CSASGDSSQPQHF.

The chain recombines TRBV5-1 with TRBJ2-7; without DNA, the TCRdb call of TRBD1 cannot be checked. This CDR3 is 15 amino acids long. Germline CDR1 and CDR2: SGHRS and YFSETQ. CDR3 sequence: CASSPPRQGMNEQYF.

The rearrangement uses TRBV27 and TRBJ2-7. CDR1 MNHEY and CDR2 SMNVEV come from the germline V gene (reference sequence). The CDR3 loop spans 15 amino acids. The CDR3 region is CASSLRSGSSYEQYF.

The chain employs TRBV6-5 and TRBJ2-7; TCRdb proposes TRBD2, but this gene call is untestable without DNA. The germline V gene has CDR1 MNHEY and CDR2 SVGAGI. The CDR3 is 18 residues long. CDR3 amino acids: CASSYSSGTSGGTYEQYF.

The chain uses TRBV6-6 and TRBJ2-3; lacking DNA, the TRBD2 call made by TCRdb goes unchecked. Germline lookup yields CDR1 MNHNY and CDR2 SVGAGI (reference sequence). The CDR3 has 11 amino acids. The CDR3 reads CASVEGNTQYF.

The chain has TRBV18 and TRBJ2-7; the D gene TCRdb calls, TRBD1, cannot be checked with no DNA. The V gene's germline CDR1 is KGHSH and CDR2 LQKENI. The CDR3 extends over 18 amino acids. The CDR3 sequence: CASSPAPVGGAGFYEQYF. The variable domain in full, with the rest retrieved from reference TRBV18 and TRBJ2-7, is NAGVMQNPRHLVRRRGQEARLRCSPMKGHSHVYWYRQLPEEGLKFMVYLQKENIIDESGMPKERFSAEFPKEGPSILRIQQVVRGDSAAYFCASSPAPVGGAGFYEQYFGPGTRLTVT.

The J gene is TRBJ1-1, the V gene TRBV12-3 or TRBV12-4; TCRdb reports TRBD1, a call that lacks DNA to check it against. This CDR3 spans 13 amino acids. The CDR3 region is CASNDQGNTEAFF.

The CDR3 loop is CATSTYRGNQPQHF. V and J are TRBV15 and TRBJ1-5; TCRdb gives TRBD1 as the D gene, but with no DNA this cannot be confirmed. The CDR3 has 14 residues. Germline V gene data show CDR1 as LNHNV and CDR2 as YYDKDF (reference sequence).

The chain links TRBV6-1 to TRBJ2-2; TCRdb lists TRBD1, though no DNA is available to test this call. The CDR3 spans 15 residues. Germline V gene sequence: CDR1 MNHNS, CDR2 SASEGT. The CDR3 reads CASSSGDRVTGELFF.

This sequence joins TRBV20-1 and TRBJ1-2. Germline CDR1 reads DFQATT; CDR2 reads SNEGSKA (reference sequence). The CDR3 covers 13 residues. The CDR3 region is CSARDRQFYGYTF.

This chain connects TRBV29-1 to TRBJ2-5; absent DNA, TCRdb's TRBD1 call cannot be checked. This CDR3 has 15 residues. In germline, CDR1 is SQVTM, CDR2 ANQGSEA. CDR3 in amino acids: CSVGYPGARQETQYF. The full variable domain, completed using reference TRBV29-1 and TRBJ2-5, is SAVISQKPSRDICQRGTSLTIQCQVDSQVTMMFWYRQQPGQSLTLIATANQGSEATYESGFVIDKFPISRPNLTFSTLTVSNMSPEDSSIYLCSVGYPGARQETQYFGPGTRLLVL.

CDR3 sequence reads: CASSPGQGLGTEAFF. V gene TRBV5-1 combines with J gene TRBJ1-1; with no DNA, the TCRdb D assignment of TRBD1 cannot be verified. This CDR3 is built from 15 residues. Looked up from germline, CDR1 is SGHRS and CDR2 is YFSETQ.

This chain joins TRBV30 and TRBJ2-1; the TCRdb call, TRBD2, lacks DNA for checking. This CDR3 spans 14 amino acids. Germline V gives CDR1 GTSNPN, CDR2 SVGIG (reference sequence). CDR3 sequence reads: CAWKGGGPPNEQFF.

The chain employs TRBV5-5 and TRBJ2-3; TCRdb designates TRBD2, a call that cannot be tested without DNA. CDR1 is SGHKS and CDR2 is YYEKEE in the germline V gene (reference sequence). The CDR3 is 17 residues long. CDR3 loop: CASSPRTSGTLTDTQYF. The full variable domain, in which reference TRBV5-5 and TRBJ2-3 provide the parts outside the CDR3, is DAGVTQSPTHLIKTRGQQVTLRCSPISGHKSVSWYQQVLGQGPQFIFQYYEKEERGRGNFPDRFSARQFPNYSSELNVNALLLGDSALYLCASSPRTSGTLTDTQYFGPGTRLTVL.

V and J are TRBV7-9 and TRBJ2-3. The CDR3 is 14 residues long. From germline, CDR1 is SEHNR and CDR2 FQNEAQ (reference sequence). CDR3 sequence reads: CASSRKAEADTQYF.

The CDR3 protein is CASSLGGPSSYNEQFF. V usage is TRBV7-2 and J usage is TRBJ2-1; the TCRdb D gene call, TRBD2, has no DNA to confirm it. The germline V gene has CDR1 SGHTA and CDR2 FQGNSA. The CDR3 has 16 amino acids.

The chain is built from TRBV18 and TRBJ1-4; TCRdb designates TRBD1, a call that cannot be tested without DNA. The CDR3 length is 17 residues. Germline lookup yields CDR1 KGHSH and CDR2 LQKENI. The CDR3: CASSPRDGPATNEKLFF.

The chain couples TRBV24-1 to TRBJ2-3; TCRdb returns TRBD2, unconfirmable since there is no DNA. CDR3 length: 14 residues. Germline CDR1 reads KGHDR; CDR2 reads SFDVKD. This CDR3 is CATSGREVEDTQYF.

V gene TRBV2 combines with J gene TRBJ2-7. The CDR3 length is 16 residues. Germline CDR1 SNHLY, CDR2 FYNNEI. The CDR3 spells CASSEAGMKRPYEQYF. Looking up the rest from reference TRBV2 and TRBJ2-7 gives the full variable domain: EPEVTQTPSHQVTQMGQEVILRCVPISNHLYFYWYRQILGQKVEFLVSFYNNEISEKSEIFDDQFSVERPDGSNFTLKIRSTKLEDSAMYFCASSEAGMKRPYEQYFGPGTRLTVT.

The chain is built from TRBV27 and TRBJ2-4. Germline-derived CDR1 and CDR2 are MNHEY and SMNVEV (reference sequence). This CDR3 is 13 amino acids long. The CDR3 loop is CASSLVAKNIQYF.

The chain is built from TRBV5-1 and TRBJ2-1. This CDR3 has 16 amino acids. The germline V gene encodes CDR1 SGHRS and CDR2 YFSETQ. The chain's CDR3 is CASSLEPLGSYNEQFF.

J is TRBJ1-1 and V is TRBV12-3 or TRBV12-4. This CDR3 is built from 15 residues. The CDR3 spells CASSLGAGRGTEAFF.